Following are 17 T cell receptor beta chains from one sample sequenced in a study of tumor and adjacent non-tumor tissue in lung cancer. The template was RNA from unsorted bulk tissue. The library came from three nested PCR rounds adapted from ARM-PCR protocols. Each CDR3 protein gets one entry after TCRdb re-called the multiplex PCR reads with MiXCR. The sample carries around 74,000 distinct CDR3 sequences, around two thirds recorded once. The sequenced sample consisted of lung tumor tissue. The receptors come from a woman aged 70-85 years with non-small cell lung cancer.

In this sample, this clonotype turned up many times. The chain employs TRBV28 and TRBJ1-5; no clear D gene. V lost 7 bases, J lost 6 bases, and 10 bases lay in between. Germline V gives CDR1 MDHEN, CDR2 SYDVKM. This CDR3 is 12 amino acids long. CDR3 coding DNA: TGTGCCAGCAATACCGGGAGTCAGCCCCAGCATTTT. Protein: CASNTGSQPQHF.

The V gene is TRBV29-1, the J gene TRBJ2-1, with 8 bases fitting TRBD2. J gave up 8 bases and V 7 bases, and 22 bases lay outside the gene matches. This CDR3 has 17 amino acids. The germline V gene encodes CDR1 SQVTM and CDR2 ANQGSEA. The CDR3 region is CSAPSGTSVRTGHEQFF. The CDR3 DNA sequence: TGCAGCGCGCCATCCGGGACTAGTGTGAGAACGGGCCATGAGCAGTTCTTC.

The CDR3 DNA follows: TGCATCGCTGCCGGGGACAGGGGGGACCCCCAGCATTTT. The encoded protein is CIAAGDRGDPQHF. The chain links TRBV29-1 to TRBJ1-5; TRBD1 matches 11 bases. CDR1 is SQVTM, CDR2 ANQGSEA, per germline. The CDR3 is made up of 13 amino acids.

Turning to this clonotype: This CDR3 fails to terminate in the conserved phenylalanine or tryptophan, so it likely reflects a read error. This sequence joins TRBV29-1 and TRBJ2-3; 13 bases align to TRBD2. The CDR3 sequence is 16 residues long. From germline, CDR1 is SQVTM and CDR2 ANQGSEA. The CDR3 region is CSLDVGTSGKGDTQYY. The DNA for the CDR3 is TGCAGCCTTGATGTGGGGACTAGCGGGAAAGGGGATACGCAGTATTAT.

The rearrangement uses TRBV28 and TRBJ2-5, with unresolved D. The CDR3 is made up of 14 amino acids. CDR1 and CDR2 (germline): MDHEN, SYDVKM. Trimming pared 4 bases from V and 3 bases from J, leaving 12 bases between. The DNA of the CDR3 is TGTGCCAGCAGTTCCGCCAATAGGGAAGAGACCCAGTACTTC. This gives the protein CASSSANREETQYF.

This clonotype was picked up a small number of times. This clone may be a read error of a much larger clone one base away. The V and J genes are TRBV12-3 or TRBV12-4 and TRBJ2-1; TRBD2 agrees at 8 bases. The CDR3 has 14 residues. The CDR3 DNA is TGTGTCATCTACCAAGCGGGAGTCTACAATGAGCAGTTCTTC. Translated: CVIYQAGVYNEQFF.

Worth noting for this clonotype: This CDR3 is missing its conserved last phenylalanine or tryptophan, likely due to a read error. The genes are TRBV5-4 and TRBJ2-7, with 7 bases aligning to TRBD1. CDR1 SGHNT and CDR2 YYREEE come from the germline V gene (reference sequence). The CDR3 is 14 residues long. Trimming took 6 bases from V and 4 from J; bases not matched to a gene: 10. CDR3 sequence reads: CASNQRDRLYEQYY. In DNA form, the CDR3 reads TGTGCCAGCAACCAACGGGACAGACTATACGAGCAGTACTAC.

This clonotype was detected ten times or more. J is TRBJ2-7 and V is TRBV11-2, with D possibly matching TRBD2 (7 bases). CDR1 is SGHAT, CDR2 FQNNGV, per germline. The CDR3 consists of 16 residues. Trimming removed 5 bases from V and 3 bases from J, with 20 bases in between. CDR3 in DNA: TGTGCCAGCAGCGGAGGGGGGCGGGAGAAGATCTACGAGCAGTACTTC. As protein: CASSGGGREKIYEQYF.

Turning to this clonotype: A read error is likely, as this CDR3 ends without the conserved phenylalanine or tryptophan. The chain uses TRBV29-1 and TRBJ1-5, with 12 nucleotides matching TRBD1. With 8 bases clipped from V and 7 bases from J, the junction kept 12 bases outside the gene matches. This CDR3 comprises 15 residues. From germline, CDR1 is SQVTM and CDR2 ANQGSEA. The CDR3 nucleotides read TGCAGCATTGGGACAGGGGGCGCTTCCTCCCAGCCCCAGCATCTT. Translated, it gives CSIGTGGASSQPQHL.

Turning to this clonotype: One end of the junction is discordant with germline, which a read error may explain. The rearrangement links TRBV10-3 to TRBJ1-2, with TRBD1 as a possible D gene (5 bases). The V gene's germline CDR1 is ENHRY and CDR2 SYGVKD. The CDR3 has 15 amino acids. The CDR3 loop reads CAISGHMSGDNGYTF. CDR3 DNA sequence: TGTGCCATTAGTGGACACATGAGCGGAGATAATGGCTACACCTTC.

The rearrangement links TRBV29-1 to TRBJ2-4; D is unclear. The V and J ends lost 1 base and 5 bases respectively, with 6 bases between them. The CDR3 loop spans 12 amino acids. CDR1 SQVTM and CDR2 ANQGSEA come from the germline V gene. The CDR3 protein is CSVEGTQNIQYF. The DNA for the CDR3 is TGCAGCGTTGAAGGCACACAAAACATTCAGTACTTC.

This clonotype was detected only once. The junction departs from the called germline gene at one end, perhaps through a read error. The DNA for the CDR3 is TGTGCCAGCGGCCACCGGACGGAGAACACTGAAGCTTTCTTT. Protein product: CASGHRTENTEAFF. J is TRBJ1-1 and V is TRBV4-1; D unresolved. CDR1 and CDR2 from the germline V gene are MGHRA and YSYEKL. The CDR3 is 14 amino acids.

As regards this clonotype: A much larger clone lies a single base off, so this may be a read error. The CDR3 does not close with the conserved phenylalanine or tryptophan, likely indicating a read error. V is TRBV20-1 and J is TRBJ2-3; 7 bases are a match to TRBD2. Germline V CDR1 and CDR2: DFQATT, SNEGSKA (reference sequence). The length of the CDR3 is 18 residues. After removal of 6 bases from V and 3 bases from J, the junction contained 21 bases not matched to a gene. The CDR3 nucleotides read TGCAGTGCCAATGTGGTCGACCTTTTGGGGGGAGGGACAGATACGCAGTATTCT. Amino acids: CSANVVDLLGGGTDTQYS.

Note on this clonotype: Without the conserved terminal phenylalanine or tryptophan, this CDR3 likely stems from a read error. The CDR3 sequence: CASSLAGALEETQYL. In DNA, the CDR3 is TGTGCCAGCAGTTTAGCGGGAGCGCTGGAAGAGACCCAGTACCTC. The chain uses TRBV28 and TRBJ2-5, with 7 nucleotides matching TRBD2. Germline trimming cut 2 bases from V and 3 bases from J; bases unmatched to any gene: 6. The germline gives CDR1 MDHEN, CDR2 SYDVKM. The CDR3 is made up of 15 amino acids.

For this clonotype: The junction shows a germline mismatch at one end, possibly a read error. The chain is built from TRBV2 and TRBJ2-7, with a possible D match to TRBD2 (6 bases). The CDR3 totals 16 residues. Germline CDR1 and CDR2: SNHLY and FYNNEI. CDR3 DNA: TGTGCCAGTAGTGAAGCCATAATAGCGGACTCCTACGAGCAGTACTTC. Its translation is CASSEAIIADSYEQYF.

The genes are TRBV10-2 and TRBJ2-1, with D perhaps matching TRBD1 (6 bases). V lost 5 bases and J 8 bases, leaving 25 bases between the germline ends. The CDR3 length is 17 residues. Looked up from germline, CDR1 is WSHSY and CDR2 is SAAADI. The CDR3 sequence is CASSNQCTRGSSDEQFF. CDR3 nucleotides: TGCGCCAGCAGTAATCAATGTACTAGGGGGAGTAGTGATGAGCAGTTCTTC.

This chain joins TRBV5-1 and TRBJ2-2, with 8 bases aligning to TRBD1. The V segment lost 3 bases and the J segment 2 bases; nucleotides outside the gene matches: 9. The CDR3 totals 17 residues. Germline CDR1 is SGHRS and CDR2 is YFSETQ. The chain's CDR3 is CASSSGTGDANTGELFF. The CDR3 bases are TGCGCCAGCAGCTCGGGGACAGGCGACGCCAACACCGGGGAGCTGTTTTTT.